A single sample is the source of the 27 T cell receptor beta chains below, sequenced in a study of T-cell memory formation after mild COVID-19. TCRdb analysed the 5' RACE reads with MiXCR anew, one entry per CDR3 protein. This table has about 450,000 distinct CDR3 sequences, less than 25% appearing once. The sample was PBMCs or a T cell subset sorted from them (not recorded which). Source of these receptors: an adult woman who had mild COVID-19 (a few samples of this study predate the infection). Cell type and time point are not known.

The chain joins TRBV6-1 to TRBJ1-5, with TRBD1 identical over 10 bases. CDR1 and CDR2 (germline): MNHNS, SASEGT. Unmatched junction bases numbered 7, after V lost 1 base and J lost 4 bases. This CDR3 is built from 17 residues. The CDR3 sequence: CASSEVTGGFGNQPQHF. Written as DNA, the CDR3 is TGTGCCAGCAGTGAAGTGACAGGGGGCTTTGGGAATCAGCCCCAGCATTTT.

This clonotype turned up a few times. The genes are TRBV7-9 and TRBJ1-1; a weak D match, TRBD1 (6 bases). Germline V gene lookup returns CDR1 SEHNR and CDR2 FQNEAQ (reference sequence). The CDR3 has 16 amino acids. V gave up 4 bases and J gave up 3 bases, with 18 bases separating them. This chain's CDR3 is CASSSLGGKGDTEAFF. The DNA for the CDR3 is TGTGCCAGCAGCTCCTTAGGGGGGAAAGGCGACACTGAAGCTTTCTTT.

This CDR3 reads CASSLHFEQGLTSDTQYF. The CDR3, as DNA: TGCGCCAGCAGCCTACACTTCGAGCAGGGGCTTACCTCAGATACGCAGTATTTT. This sequence joins TRBV4-1 and TRBJ2-3; weak D call: TRBD1 (6 bases). In germline, CDR1 is MGHRA, CDR2 YSYEKL. Between the trimmed V and J ends, which lost 4 bases and 4 bases, there was a span of 24 bases. The CDR3 is made up of 18 amino acids.

This chain links TRBV6-8 with TRBJ1-4; possible D gene TRBD1, 5 bases. Germline V gene sequence: CDR1 MNHGY, CDR2 SAAAGT. V shed 6 bases and J shed 8 bases, with 13 bases lying between them. The CDR3 sequence is 13 residues long. Here the CDR3 DNA reads TGTGCCAGCAGCTTCGGGGGGGTCGAAAAACTGTTTTTT. The encoded protein is CASSFGGVEKLFF.

This rearrangement joins TRBV6-6 to TRBJ2-5, with D uncertain. Trimming shortened V by 5 bases and J by 5 bases, and 9 bases separated the two germline ends. This CDR3 has 12 amino acids. Germline V CDR1 and CDR2: MNHNY, SVGAGI (reference sequence). CDR3 residues: CASSEDGETQYF. The DNA of the CDR3 is TGTGCCAGCAGTGAGGATGGGGAGACCCAGTACTTC.

This clonotype was counted between two and nine times. The gene calls are TRBV12-3 or TRBV12-4 and TRBJ2-7; D possibly uses TRBD1 or TRBD2 (7 bases each). The V end lost 6 bases, the J end lost 5 bases, and 17 bases lay between the germline ends. This CDR3 contains 14 residues. CDR3 amino acids: CASRPTGRGNEQYF. The CDR3, as DNA: TGTGCCAGCAGACCGACAGGGAGGGGCAACGAGCAGTACTTC.

Only a few counts were recorded for this clonotype. The rearrangement joins TRBV5-4 to TRBJ2-7; 8 nucleotides match TRBD1. The CDR3 length is 15 residues. J lost 3 bases, V lost 0 bases, and 5 bases had no gene match. Germline V gives CDR1 SGHNT, CDR2 YYREEE (reference sequence). The CDR3 region has the DNA TGTGCCAGCAGCTTGGGTCGACAGGGGTTCTACGAGCAGTACTTC. It specifies CASSLGRQGFYEQYF.

This chain uses TRBV14 with TRBJ2-2; possible D gene TRBD2, 6 bases. Trimming removed 4 bases at V and 1 base at J, with 13 bases between. CDR3 length: 16 amino acids. Germline V lookup: CDR1 SGHDN, CDR2 FVKESK. Here the CDR3 DNA reads TGTGCCAGCAGCCTAGGATGGGGGGAGAACACCGGGGAGCTGTTTTTT. As protein: CASSLGWGENTGELFF.

This clonotype occurred many times. The chain employs TRBV5-1 and TRBJ2-5; perhaps D is TRBD1 or TRBD2 (5 bases each). The CDR3 length is 14 residues. Germline values: CDR1 SGHRS, CDR2 YFSETQ. Trimming cost V 0 bases and J 5 bases, with 11 bases left between them. CDR3 nucleotides: TGCGCCAGCAGCTTGGTGAGGGGCCGGGAGACCCAGTACTTC. As protein: CASSLVRGRETQYF. The whole variable domain, filled in from reference TRBV5-1 and TRBJ2-5, reads KAGVTQTPRYLIKTRGQQVTLSCSPISGHRSVSWYQQTPGQGLQFLFEYFSETQRNKGNFPGRFSGRQFSNSRSEMNVSTLELGDSALYLCASSLVRGRETQYFGPGTRLLVL.

Only a few counts were recorded for this clonotype. The chain joins TRBV14 to TRBJ2-1, with D perhaps given as TRBD1 or TRBD2 (5 bases each). Between the trimmed V and J ends, which lost 4 bases and 0 bases, there was a span of 16 bases. In germline, CDR1 is SGHDN, CDR2 FVKESK. The CDR3 length is 17 residues. For the CDR3, the DNA is TGTGCCAGCAGCCCGACAGACTACCGGAGCTCCTACAATGAGCAGTTCTTC. Its protein product is CASSPTDYRSSYNEQFF.

The chain links TRBV5-5 to TRBJ2-3, with 13 bases that match TRBD2. This CDR3 spans 16 amino acids. V lost 2 bases to trimming and J lost 2 bases; unmatched junction nucleotides: 2. The germline gives CDR1 SGHKS, CDR2 YYEKEE (reference sequence). In nucleotides, the CDR3 is TGTGCCAGCAGCTTTGGGACTAGCGGGAACACAGATACGCAGTATTTT. Translation gives CASSFGTSGNTDTQYF.

This clonotype was detected only a few times. The J gene is TRBJ1-2, the V gene TRBV5-1; D is uncertain. Germline lookup yields CDR1 SGHRS and CDR2 YFSETQ. Trimming cost V 0 bases and J 3 bases, with 6 bases left between them. The CDR3 is 13 residues long. CDR3 amino acids: CASSLEAYYGYTF. The CDR3 DNA sequence: TGCGCCAGCAGCTTGGAGGCCTACTATGGCTACACCTTC.

This chain connects TRBV6-2 or TRBV6-3 to TRBJ2-6, with 8 bases fitting TRBD1. CDR1 is MNHEY and CDR2 is SVGEGT in the germline V gene. The CDR3 sequence is 18 residues long. V trimming: 0 bases; J trimming: 4 bases; junction bases outside the gene matches: 8. Here the CDR3 DNA reads TGTGCCAGCAGTTACTCTCCCGGGACAGGTATCGGGGCCAACGTCCTGACTTTC. It codes for CASSYSPGTGIGANVLTF.

V gene TRBV6-4 combines with J gene TRBJ2-1, with 8 bases that match TRBD2. Trimming removed 7 bases from V and 9 bases from J; junction bases left unmatched: 14. CDR1 and CDR2 (germline): MRHNA, SNTAGT. There are 15 residues in the CDR3. This CDR3 reads CASNGRGGRVCEQFF. CDR3 in DNA: TGTGCCAGCAATGGACGGGGGGGCCGGGTATGTGAGCAGTTCTTC.

This clonotype appeared a few times. The chain uses TRBV10-3 and TRBJ1-4; no clear D. In germline, CDR1 is ENHRY, CDR2 SYGVKD. Trimming stripped 0 bases from V and 7 bases from J, with 12 bases between. The CDR3 totals 15 residues. The CDR3, as DNA: TGTGCCATCAGTGAGTCGGATACAGCGACTGAAAAACTGTTTTTT. Translation: CAISESDTATEKLFF.

The rearrangement joins TRBV5-6 to TRBJ1-4; 10 bases match TRBD1. Losses at the gene ends were 3 bases for V and 5 bases for J; bases not matched to a gene: 10. Germline assignment: CDR1 SGHDT and CDR2 YYEEEE. This CDR3 region has 17 residues. The CDR3 DNA reads as TGTGCCAGCAGCTCACTACTAAGGACAGGGGGAAATGAAAAACTGTTTTTT. This gives the protein CASSSLLRTGGNEKLFF. Full variable domain (remainder filled in from reference TRBV5-6 and TRBJ1-4): DAGVTQSPTHLIKTRGQQVTLRCSPKSGHDTVSWYQQALGQGPQFIFQYYEEEERQRGNFPDRFSGHQFPNYSSELNVNALLLGDSALYLCASSSLLRTGGNEKLFFGSGTQLSVL.

This clonotype was counted a few times. This chain connects TRBV20-1 to TRBJ1-4; D may be TRBD1 (5 bases). The CDR3 has 15 residues. The ends were cut back, 3 bases at V and 2 bases at J, with 13 bases in the middle. Germline V CDR1 and CDR2: DFQATT, SNEGSKA (reference sequence). The CDR3 coding sequence is TGCAGTGCTAGGGACTCAGAGGGGACTAATGAAAAACTGTTTTTT. Encoded protein: CSARDSEGTNEKLFF.

This clonotype came up a few times. The chain uses TRBV4-1 and TRBJ2-7; D is unresolved. V was shortened by 4 bases and J by 1 base, with 14 bases between the two germline ends. The CDR3 totals 15 residues. Germline CDR1 is MGHRA and CDR2 is YSYEKL. In nucleotides, the CDR3 is TGCGCCAGCAGCCCGAATCGCGACGGATCCTACGAGCAGTACTTC. Translating gives CASSPNRDGSYEQYF.

This clonotype was detected only a few times. The chain has TRBV7-6 and TRBJ1-1; weak D call: TRBD1 (5 bases). Deletions cut 5 bases from V and 0 bases from J, with 10 bases between. This CDR3 region has 14 residues. CDR1 and CDR2 from the germline V gene are SGHVS and FNYEAQ. The CDR3 region is CASSGGYMNTEAFF. The CDR3 region has the DNA TGTGCCAGCAGCGGGGGATACATGAACACTGAAGCTTTCTTT.

This clonotype was detected a few times. The chain is built from TRBV6-5 and TRBJ1-1; TRBD1 matches 7 bases. CDR3 length: 15 amino acids. Germline CDR1 reads MNHEY; CDR2 reads SVGAGI. Trimming took 6 bases from V and 2 from J; bases not matched to a gene: 9. The CDR3 region has the DNA TGTGCCAGCAGGGATGGGACAGAATCCAACACTGAAGCTTTCTTT. It encodes CASRDGTESNTEAFF.

The chain couples TRBV24-1 to TRBJ1-1, with D unclear. The ends were cut back, 2 bases at V and 3 bases at J, with 15 bases in the middle. This CDR3 comprises 16 residues. Germline assignment: CDR1 KGHDR and CDR2 SFDVKD. The CDR3 reads CATSDSSAYRHTEAFF. CDR3 DNA: TGTGCCACCAGTGATTCTTCGGCTTACCGTCACACTGAAGCTTTCTTT.

The chain recombines TRBV28 with TRBJ1-1; 7 bases are shared with TRBD1. The V segment lost 6 bases and the J segment 5 bases; nucleotides outside the gene matches: 6. The CDR3 consists of 13 residues. The germline V gene has CDR1 MDHEN and CDR2 SYDVKM. The CDR3 DNA sequence: TGTGCCAGCAGCCGAGGGGGCTGGACTGAAGCTTTCTTT. As protein: CASSRGGWTEAFF.

In this sample, this clonotype turned up a few times. CDR3 sequence reads: CSVRQYHEQYF. CDR3 in DNA: TGCAGCGTTAGACAGTATCACGAGCAGTACTTC. The chain uses TRBV29-1 and TRBJ2-7; TRBD1 is a possible D gene (5 bases). This CDR3 has 11 residues. V was cut by 5 bases and J by 5 bases, with 10 bases left in between. Germline V gene sequence: CDR1 SQVTM, CDR2 ANQGSEA.

This clonotype came up a few times. CDR3 sequence (DNA): TGCGCCAGCAGCCCCCCTGGACAGGGGACGGGAGATACGCAGTATTTT. This translates into CASSPPGQGTGDTQYF. The chain couples TRBV5-1 to TRBJ2-3; TRBD1 aligns across 9 bases. The germline V gene has CDR1 SGHRS and CDR2 YFSETQ. J was trimmed by 5 bases and V by 4 bases; bases with no gene match: 11. This CDR3 is 16 amino acids long.

This clonotype was recorded many times. The CDR3 nucleotides read TGTGCCAGCAGCCCAGTAGGTAACTCCTACGAGCAGTACTTC. Its translation is CASSPVGNSYEQYF. V and J are TRBV7-9 and TRBJ2-7; D not resolved. The CDR3 sequence is 14 residues long. Looked up from germline, CDR1 is SEHNR and CDR2 is FQNEAQ (reference sequence). The V gene lost 5 bases and the J gene lost 0 bases, with 11 bases spanning the gap.

This clonotype was recorded many times. The chain couples TRBV5-1 to TRBJ2-3, with a tentative D call TRBD1 (5 bases). CDR3 length: 13 amino acids. Trimming stripped 4 bases from V and 4 bases from J, with 10 bases between. Germline CDR1 SGHRS, CDR2 YFSETQ. Here the CDR3 DNA reads TGCGCCAGCAGCGCAGCAGGGCCAGATACGCAGTATTTT. This gives the protein CASSAAGPDTQYF. Drawing the rest from reference TRBV5-1 and TRBJ2-3, the complete variable domain is KAGVTQTPRYLIKTRGQQVTLSCSPISGHRSVSWYQQTPGQGLQFLFEYFSETQRNKGNFPGRFSGRQFSNSRSEMNVSTLELGDSALYLCASSAAGPDTQYFGPGTRLTVL.

This clonotype has only a few counts. The rearrangement links TRBV7-3 to TRBJ2-3, with 9 bases identical to TRBD2. The V segment lost 2 bases and the J segment 1 base; nucleotides outside the gene matches: 13. From germline, CDR1 is SGHTA and CDR2 FQGTGA. The CDR3 covers 19 residues. CDR3 DNA: TGTGCCAGCAGCTTACGGGGTAGTTTTAGCGGGAGCCGCACAGATACGCAGTATTTT. It translates to CASSLRGSFSGSRTDTQYF. Filled out from reference TRBV7-3 and TRBJ2-3, the complete variable domain reads GAGVSQTPSNKVTEKGKYVELRCDPISGHTALYWYRQSLGQGPEFLIYFQGTGAADDSGLPNDRFFAVRPEGSVSTLKIQRTERGDSAVYLCASSLRGSFSGSRTDTQYFGPGTRLTVL.